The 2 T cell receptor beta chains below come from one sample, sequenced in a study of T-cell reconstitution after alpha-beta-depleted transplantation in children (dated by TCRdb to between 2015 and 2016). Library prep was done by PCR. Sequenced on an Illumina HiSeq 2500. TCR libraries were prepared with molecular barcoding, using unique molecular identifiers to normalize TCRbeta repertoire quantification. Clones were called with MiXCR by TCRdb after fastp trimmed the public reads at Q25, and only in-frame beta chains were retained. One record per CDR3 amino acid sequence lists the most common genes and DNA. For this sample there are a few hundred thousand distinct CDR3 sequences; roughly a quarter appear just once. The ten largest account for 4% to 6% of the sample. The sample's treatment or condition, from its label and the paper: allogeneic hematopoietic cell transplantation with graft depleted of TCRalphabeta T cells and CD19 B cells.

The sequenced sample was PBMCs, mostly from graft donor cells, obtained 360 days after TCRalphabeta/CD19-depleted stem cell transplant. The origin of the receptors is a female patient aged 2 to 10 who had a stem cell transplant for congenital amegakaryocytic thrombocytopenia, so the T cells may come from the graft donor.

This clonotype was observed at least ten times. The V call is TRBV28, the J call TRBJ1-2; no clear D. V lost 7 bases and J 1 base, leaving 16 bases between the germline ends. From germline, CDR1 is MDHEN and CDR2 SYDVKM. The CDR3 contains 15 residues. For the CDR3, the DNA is TGTGCCAGCAAGGAATCCGTCCCTGTTAACTATGGCTACACCTTC. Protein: CASKESVPVNYGYTF.

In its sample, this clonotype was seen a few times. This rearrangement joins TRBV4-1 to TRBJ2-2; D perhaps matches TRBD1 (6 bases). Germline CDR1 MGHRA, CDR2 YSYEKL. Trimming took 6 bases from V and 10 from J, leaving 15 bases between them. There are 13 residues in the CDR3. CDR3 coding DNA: TGCGCCAGCAGAGAAACAGGGATCTCGGAGCTGTTTTTT. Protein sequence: CASRETGISELFF.